The clone carrying this T cell receptor beta chain turned up a few times. Its antigen remains unknown. The CDR3 runs to 15 residues. V trimming: 3 bases; J trimming: 2 bases; junction bases outside the gene matches: 5. The sample comes from a study of CD8 T cells in ankylosing spondylitis. Using its own MiXCR run on the 5' RACE reads, TCRdb lists one record per CDR3 protein. The sample yields some 700,000 distinct CDR3 sequences, 19% seen once. Study results and caveats: Disease-linked clones were reportedly significantly enriched in matched ankylosing spondylitis synovial fluid. There was a TCR beta motif, made of several highly homologous variants, that appeared characteristic of ankylosing spondylitis blood.

The chain employs TRBV12-3 or TRBV12-4 and TRBJ2-7, with TRBD1 identical over 9 bases. The source material was blood, either unsorted or a sorted T cell fraction (not recorded which). The receptor comes from a male donor with ankylosing spondylitis. CDR3 bases: TGTGCCAGCAGTTTCTTGACAGGGGGGACCTACGAGCAGTACTTC. Its protein product is CASSFLTGGTYEQYF.